One TCR beta chain is described in this entry. Its antigen is unknown. The sample comes from a study of cytomegalovirus exposure and HLA in healthy donors (dated by TCRdb to the late 2010s). For the study in its entirety: An earlier analysis of roughly 570 of the donors reported approximately 300 Gb of sequence data and 100 million to 120 million unique TCR beta sequences obtained from about 179 million T cells. The study aimed to test whether cataloging public T cell receptors could reveal signatures of past pathogen exposure. In the later analysis, no new phenotypic data were used to find candidate immune exposures; instead, reliance was placed on TCR beta sequences and their occurrence across donors. About 280 gigabases of sequencing data and some 85 million unique TCR sequences were included in an early release covering under 650 HLA-typed donors. Class I and class II HLA loci were covered by the typing at four-digit resolution. Donor age, sex, ethnicity and CMV serostatus were compiled alongside the repertoire data. Genome-wide SNP genotypes for about 60% of the roughly 700 donors were used in a later genetic analysis, which treated that subset as a discovery cohort. An earlier analysis of 587 of the donors applied high-throughput TCR beta sequencing to assess whether each TCR beta V gene segment acted as functional or pseudogenic. Every discovery cohort repertoire had been produced on one sequencing platform. The T cell repertoires of under 750 subjects were profiled by immunosequencing and related to cytomegalovirus serostatus. Of the approximately 400 genotyped donors, 75% to 85% were placed in the genetic ancestry cluster associated with self-reported Caucasian donors. To predict cytomegalovirus infection status, the study combined high-throughput TCR immunosequencing, statistical association of individual TCRs with disease status, and machine learning. Four or five DR-DQ haplotypes were handled as single units for association and clustering because linkage in the cohort was strong. Besides the first cohort of 550 to 750 subjects, a separate validation cohort made up of 90 to 150 different subjects was used. Among around 400 genotyped donors of the cohort, an average of about 220,000 unique TCR beta nucleotide sequences was sequenced per donor, of which about 19% were non-productive. A later analysis re-examined previously published TCR beta repertoires from more than 650 donors and added high-resolution HLA genotyping to investigate patterns of TCR occurrence. Typing coverage varied by locus: 629-630 donors for A, B, C, DRB1 and DQB1; roughly 510 for DQA1; over 600 for DPA1; roughly 450 for DPB1. Here is what the overall study found, with its caveats: For the cohort, immune exposure information was limited to CMV serostatus. A cluster of highly shared sequence variants was judged likely to represent a technical artifact of the sequencing pipeline. A later analysis found that most CMV-associated TCR beta chains appeared HLA-restricted, with HLA associations seemingly driven largely by CMV exposure. Because the 87-base-pair reads could not distinguish some IMGT-functional V segments, including TRBV6-2 and TRBV6-3, those segments were excluded. Because HLA typing was unavailable for some donors at each locus, only the typed subset was used in association tests. An earlier analysis of approximately 530 of the donors showed that most TCR beta V segments appeared in productive rearrangements either about 87% or about 30% of the time, which broadly matched IMGT annotations. Only TCR beta chains were sequenced in this cohort, and the absence of alpha or paired-chain data limited detectable features. The classifier was reported to diagnose cytomegalovirus status with high specificity and sensitivity in both the original and validation cohorts. In a later analysis, HLA-associated TCR beta chains were found to be more clonally expanded and to have lower generation probabilities than equally common non-associated chains. Most TCR sequences were seen in very few donors, while some public TCRs were found in many individuals. An association between a missense DCLRE1C variant and V-gene and J-gene trimming of TCR beta chains was found in a later genetic analysis and replicated in an independent cohort. Several of the top co-occurrence clusters appeared to be linked to parvovirus B19, influenza, CMV and Epstein-Barr virus, according to a later analysis. In a later genetic analysis, fewer N-insertions in productive TCRs were reported among donors in an Asian-associated ancestry cluster than the roughly 700-donor mean. Around 16 rarely observed V segments, including chromosome 9 orphons, were excluded from the earlier analysis of some 590 of the donors because counts were too low. Specific HLA alleles were associated with more than 15,000 TCR beta sequences at a false discovery rate of 0.05 in a later analysis. A further reported finding was that TCR beta sequences accurately predicted the HLA-A and HLA-B alleles for most subjects in the first cohort. The study listed 164 TCR beta chains as associated with cytomegalovirus. The authors suggested that the approach could potentially be extended to other disease states and immunological phenotypes. Correlated functional status among segregating V segments might be attributable to linkage disequilibrium, but an unknown experimental factor could not be ruled out. Roughly uniform sequencing depth across donors was assumed in presence/absence analyses, although this assumption may not hold. A later analysis found that TCR association rates varied across HLA loci, with DRB1 alleles showing the most associated TCRs and HLA-C alleles the fewest. A few of the identified cytomegalovirus-associated TCR beta chains were confirmed in vitro to be specific for cytomegalovirus antigens. When HLA alleles, especially DR and DQ, strongly co-occurred, TCR associations were difficult to assign to individual alleles.

In total, just over 650 healthy bone marrow donors made up the cohort. At the time of sampling, all cohort members were nominally healthy, though unrecorded immune exposures were likely present. The donor was CMV seronegative and was included in the group of hundreds of seronegative cohort members. Every donor gave a peripheral blood sample, and the peripheral blood mononuclear cells from that sample were used for TCR beta sequencing. The Qiagen DNeasy Blood Extraction Kit was used to extract genomic DNA from the blood cell samples. The receptor library was made with the immunoSEQ multiplex PCR assay. For the multiplex PCR, a mixture combining 60 forward primers for TCR Vbeta segments and 13 reverse primers for TCR Jbeta segments was used. Amplification of the CDR3 region of rearranged TCR beta genes was performed with a multiplex PCR assay on genomic DNA. The Illumina HiSeq System was used to sequence the amplified TCR beta libraries as 87-base-pair reads. Turning to the authors' computational methods: Across the 600 to 700 repertoires, a later analysis counted 75 million to 90 million unique TCR beta chains, roughly 11 million of which were shared by at least two donors. A nearest-neighbor algorithm error-corrected the raw reads and collapsed the reads into unique sequences, merging closely related sequences to remove PCR and sequencing errors. To assign V, D and J gene segments, CDR3 sequences were aligned to IMGT reference sequences. For a sequence to be retained, a match of at least six nucleotides was required to both a V gene segment and a J gene segment. A rearrangement counted as productive if the CDR3 had no stop codons and remained in frame with V and J, and every other rearrangement counted as non-productive. CDR3 was defined by IMGT convention, running from the second conserved V-encoded cysteine to the conserved J-encoded phenylalanine. In an earlier analysis of around 570 of the donors, sequences lacking an unambiguous match to a single V gene segment were excluded. In an earlier analysis of a few hundred of the donors, V segments were called functional above 56.7% productive rearrangements and were called segregating when the between-donor standard deviation exceeded 5%. A statistical classification framework was built to diagnose cytomegalovirus status from the catalog of TCR beta chain sequences. In a later analysis, V and J genes were assigned by comparing TCR nucleotide sequences against IMGT/GENE-DB human TR gene sequences. The TCRdist pipeline was used in a later analysis to assign CDR3 sequences and most-parsimonious VDJ recombination scenarios. In a later analysis, each TCR beta chain was defined by its CDR3 amino acid sequence together with its V-gene family, and reads lacking a unique V-gene family were excluded. As a way to deal with suspected cross-contamination and a sequencing artifact, a later analysis dropped 592 nucleotide sequences that were highly shared and had low generation probability. In a later analysis, a clonal expansion index for each public chain was calculated from normalized within-repertoire ranks of inferred template counts. A later analysis computed generation probabilities with a VDJ recombination model fitted to out-of-frame rearrangements, and checked the results against IGoR. A later analysis scored TCR-TCR, TCR-HLA and TCR-CMV co-occurrence with hypergeometric tests, applying a repertoire-size bias correction to TCR pairs. In a later analysis, false discovery rates were estimated by permuting HLA or CMV assignments 20 times. In a later analysis, co-occurring TCRs were grouped with DBSCAN, and TCRdist sequence similarity was added when clustering was performed within HLA-allele-positive subsets. Repertoires with fewer than 30,000 or more than 120,000 public chains were left out of co-occurrence clustering, as were four to six repertoires with anomalous nucleotide sharing. The table comes from immuneACCESS by way of TCRdb, which keeps in-frame sequences with V and J called. Part of the clones is missing from these tables; in studies checked, under half for an unresolved V gene and the rest for unknown reasons. Clone size and V and J calls were adopted from that table, with D and trimming inferred from the DNA. The record for this sample contains under 150,000 clones. The ten largest clones capture approximately 2.5% of the sample.

The germline V gene (reference sequence) yields MNHEY for CDR1 and SMNVEV for CDR2. Relative to germline, V is missing 2 bases and J is missing 3 bases, with 6 bases of the junction outside any gene match. Spanning cysteine to phenylalanine, the CDR3 consists of 16 amino acids. The kept DNA is CDR3 alone, 48 bases in frame from the first base. This sequence was found in a man aged 35 to 55 in good health and CMV-seronegative. Sequences were obtained from PBMCs. Rearrangement joined TRBV27 to TRBJ1-1, and TRBD1 aligns with 10 junction nucleotides. The CDR3 protein is CASSLLGQGIDTEAFF. The DNA is TGTGCCAGCAGTTTACTGGGACAGGGGATCGACACTGAAGCTTTCTTT.